This TCR beta chain came from a study of T cells after yellow fever vaccination. Study-level background: Low-cell-number fractions underwent preparation using SMART-Seq v4 Ultra Low Input.

This clonotype has only a few counts. TCRdb used MiXCR to reprocess the 5' RACE reads, holding one entry per CDR3 protein. This table holds some 350,000 distinct CDR3 sequences, around 4.1% found once. The sample was PBMCs, taken 5 days after the yellow fever booster vaccination. The TCR originated in a man younger than 30 who received the YFV17D yellow fever vaccine.

CDR3 residues: CASSPLGQITDTQYF. The CDR3 nucleotides are TGCGCCAGCAGCCCACTGGGACAGATCACAGATACGCAGTATTTT. The chain carries TRBV5-1 and TRBJ2-3, with 7 bases identical to TRBD1. Germline-derived CDR1 and CDR2 are SGHRS and YFSETQ. The V segment lost 4 bases and the J segment 2 bases; nucleotides outside the gene matches: 7. The CDR3 is 15 residues long.